This T cell receptor beta chain was recovered during a study of CD8 T cells in Susac syndrome. Sequencing targeted TCR beta in blood CD8+ and CD4+ T cells. Germline lookup yields CDR1 LGHNA and CDR2 YSLEER. V shed 4 bases, J shed 5 bases, and the junction held 8 bases outside the gene matches. The CDR3 has 15 amino acids. An input of 0.5 to 1 ug of RNA was subjected to reverse transcription using random hexamers. TCRdb itself ran the immunoSEQ multiplex PCR reads through MiXCR, one entry per CDR3 protein. The repertoire holds some 300,000 distinct CDR3 sequences, with almost 85% as singletons. J is TRBJ2-4 and V is TRBV4-3; 7 positions match TRBD1. The clonotype was recovered from a human donor with multiple sclerosis. The sequencing sample was made of CD8+ T cells from PBMCs. Here the CDR3 reads CASSRASGTENIQYF. The CDR3 region has the DNA TGCGCCAGCAGCCGAGCGTCCGGGACAGAAAACATTCAGTACTTC.